The 12 T cell receptor beta chains reported below all come from one sample, sequenced in a study of regulatory T cells in long-lasting Graves disease. Both iRepertoire HTBI primers and Arm-PCR of CDR3 regions were used to build the TCR beta libraries. MiXCR was run by TCRdb on the multiplex PCR reads, yielding one entry per CDR3 protein. This table has 250,000 to 300,000 distinct CDR3 sequences, approximately 20% appearing once. As to time point: newly diagnosed GD, antithyroid drugs for less than 3 months. PBMC-extracted RNA yielded the TCR library. These data are also associated with another study on T cells in Graves' hyperthyroidism and ophthalmopathy.

The source was peripheral blood mononuclear cells (PBMCs), collected at new diagnosis, from a patient treated with antithyroid drugs. These receptors all stem from a woman aged 25-40 years with Graves disease.

V is TRBV6-5 and J is TRBJ2-1; 7 bases match TRBD2. The trim removed 0 bases at V and 9 bases at J, leaving 11 bases unmatched. This CDR3 spans 16 amino acids. Germline CDR1 MNHEY, CDR2 SVGAGI. Here the CDR3 reads CASSYSMASGAFEQFF. The CDR3 DNA is TGTGCCAGCAGTTACTCGATGGCGAGCGGGGCTTTTGAGCAGTTCTTC.

Notes on this clonotype: A much bigger clone sits one base away, suggesting this may be a read error. This chain links TRBV7-9 with TRBJ2-5, with 10 bases lining up with TRBD2. Germline CDR1 SEHNR, CDR2 FQNEAQ (reference sequence). CDR3 length: 13 amino acids. The V segment lost 5 bases and the J segment 9 bases; nucleotides outside the gene matches: 6. This chain's CDR3 is CASSQAGGEAQYF. Written as DNA, the CDR3 is TGTGCCAGCAGCCAAGCGGGGGGGGAGGCCCAGTACTTC.

This clonotype occurred many times. This chain connects TRBV20-1 to TRBJ1-1; D perhaps matches TRBD1 (6 bases). The ends were cut back, 0 bases at V and 4 bases at J, with 12 bases in the middle. Germline V gene lookup returns CDR1 DFQATT and CDR2 SNEGSKA (reference sequence). CDR3 length: 14 residues. CDR3 loop: CSARDGGRSTEAFF. CDR3 in DNA: TGCAGTGCTAGAGATGGGGGCAGAAGCACTGAAGCTTTCTTT.

This clonotype occurred many times. This chain joins TRBV6-2 or TRBV6-3 and TRBJ1-5; D not resolved. The CDR3 is made up of 16 amino acids. With 7 bases removed from V and 8 bases from J, the gap between germline ends came to 24 bases. Looked up from germline, CDR1 is MNHEY and CDR2 is SVGEGT. The CDR3 nucleotides read TGTGCCAGCACTTCCTTAAGGCGAGGGATAAGGGAGCCCCAGCATTTT. Residues: CASTSLRRGIREPQHF.

This clonotype was picked up a small number of times. The V gene is TRBV19, the J gene TRBJ1-2, with D maybe TRBD1 (6 bases). The CDR3 length is 14 residues. Germline V gene data show CDR1 as LNHDA and CDR2 as SQIVND (reference sequence). Trimming took 3 bases from V and 1 from J, leaving 9 bases between them. The CDR3 protein is CASSMTGNNYGYTF. CDR3 nucleotides: TGTGCCAGTAGTATGACAGGTAATAACTATGGCTACACCTTC.

This chain links TRBV27 with TRBJ2-2; 8 bases map to TRBD2. Germline V gene data show CDR1 as MNHEY and CDR2 as SMNVEV (reference sequence). J was trimmed by 5 bases and V by 4 bases; bases with no gene match: 6. The CDR3 covers 15 residues. CDR3 DNA: TGTGCCAGCAGTTGGGCGGGAGGAGGGACCGGGGAGCTGTTTTTT. Translating gives CASSWAGGGTGELFF.

This clonotype was observed many times. V gene TRBV18 combines with J gene TRBJ1-5; D uncertain. V gave up 8 bases and J gave up 0 bases, with 11 bases separating them. CDR1 is KGHSH, CDR2 LQKENI, per germline. CDR3 length: 14 amino acids. CDR3 residues: CASALPYSNQPQHF. In DNA form, the CDR3 reads TGTGCCAGCGCCCTCCCATATAGCAATCAGCCCCAGCATTTT. Drawing the rest from reference TRBV18 and TRBJ1-5, the complete variable domain is NAGVMQNPRHLVRRRGQEARLRCSPMKGHSHVYWYRQLPEEGLKFMVYLQKENIIDESGMPKERFSAEFPKEGPSILRIQQVVRGDSAAYFCASALPYSNQPQHFGDGTRLSIL.

In its sample, this clonotype was seen many times. The gene calls are TRBV28 and TRBJ2-3, with a tentative D call TRBD2 (6 bases). Per germline, CDR1 MDHEN and CDR2 SYDVKM. V lost 2 bases and J lost 1, with 13 bases in between. The CDR3 runs 16 residues. CDR3 DNA: TGTGCCAGCAGTTTACATTTGGGACTTCGCACAGATACGCAGTATTTT. Its protein is CASSLHLGLRTDTQYF.

This clonotype was found many times. The V and J genes are TRBV3-1 and TRBJ2-5; 11 positions match TRBD2. Per the germline V gene, CDR1 is LGHDT and CDR2 is YNNKEL (reference sequence). The CDR3 extends over 15 amino acids. After removal of 1 base from V and 3 bases from J, the junction contained 1 base not matched to a gene. The CDR3 loop reads CASSQGLAGKETQYF. CDR3 nucleotides: TGTGCCAGCAGCCAAGGACTAGCGGGAAAAGAGACCCAGTACTTC.

This clonotype was detected many times. The chain joins TRBV5-4 to TRBJ1-4; D is perhaps TRBD1 (6 bases). This CDR3 is 14 amino acids long. The germline V gene encodes CDR1 SGHNT and CDR2 YYREEE (reference sequence). The V gene lost 1 base and the J gene lost 6 bases, with 10 bases spanning the gap. This CDR3 is CASSLRTDDEKLFF. The CDR3 DNA sequence: TGTGCCAGCAGCTTGAGGACAGACGATGAAAAACTGTTTTTT.

This clonotype was seen ten or more times. The junction does not match germline at one end; this may be a read error. V is TRBV5-1 and J is TRBJ2-3; 7 nucleotides align to TRBD1. The germline V gene encodes CDR1 SGHRS and CDR2 YFSETQ. This CDR3 is built from 15 residues. Written as DNA, the CDR3 is TGCACCAGCAGCCCCATAGGGGGCCGCAGAGATACGCAGTATTTT. Protein: CTSSPIGGRRDTQYF.

This clonotype was counted ten times or more. The chain combines TRBV11-2 with TRBJ2-6, with a possible D match to TRBD2 (5 bases). Trimming cost V 4 bases and J 1 base, with 11 bases left between them. This CDR3 region has 16 residues. Per the germline V gene, CDR1 is SGHAT and CDR2 is FQNNGV. This chain's CDR3 is CASSSIRESGANVLTF. The CDR3, as DNA: TGTGCCAGCAGCTCCATTAGGGAGTCTGGGGCCAACGTCCTGACTTTC.